One and the same sample provided the 5 T cell receptor beta chains below, sequenced in a study of blood T cell repertoires in COVID-19. Libraries were prepared by immunoSEQ multiplex PCR; TCRdb keeps only in-frame clonotypes and omits some of them. The sample lists 50,000 to 60,000 clones; roughly 86% were seen once. Material for sequencing was peripheral blood. These receptor sequences come from a man aged 35-49 years with COVID-19, enrolled during active disease.

V gene TRBV6-1 combines with J gene TRBJ2-5, with D possibly TRBD1 on 5 matching bases. The CDR3 spans 18 residues. The germline V gene encodes CDR1 MNHNS and CDR2 SASEGT. V was pared by 3 bases and J by 2 bases, with 22 bases between. The CDR3 DNA reads as TGTGCCAGCAGTGATCGCCCGCCCACAGGCAGTAATCAAGAGACCCAGTACTTC. This gives the protein CASSDRPPTGSNQETQYF.

The chain employs TRBV5-1 and TRBJ1-2, with 9 bases fitting TRBD1. This CDR3 comprises 15 residues. V dropped 0 bases and J dropped 6; count of bases not matched to a gene: 6. CDR1 is SGHRS, CDR2 YFSETQ, per germline. Written as DNA, the CDR3 is TGCGCCAGCAGCTTGGATGGACAGGGGTTTGATGGCTACACCTTC. Amino acids: CASSLDGQGFDGYTF.

The chain links TRBV5-8 to TRBJ1-5, with 8 nucleotides matching TRBD1. Germline assignment: CDR1 SGHTS and CDR2 YDEGEE. V shed 6 bases and J 3 bases; nucleotides not matched to a gene: 5. The CDR3 is 14 residues long. The DNA of the CDR3 is TGTGCCAGCACCGACAGGGGCTTCAATCAGCCCCAGCATTTT. It codes for CASTDRGFNQPQHF. Combining the CDR3 with reference TRBV5-8 and TRBJ1-5 gives the whole variable domain EAGVTQSPTHLIKTRGQQATLRCSPISGHTSVYWYQQALGLGLQFLLWYDEGEERNRGNFPPRFSGRQFPNYSSELNVNALELEDSALYLCASTDRGFNQPQHFGDGTRLSIL.

V usage is TRBV15 and J usage is TRBJ2-3, with D possibly being TRBD2 (6 bases). The CDR3 sequence is 15 residues long. The germline V gene has CDR1 LNHNV and CDR2 YYDKDF (reference sequence). Trimming shortened V by 1 base and J by 0 bases, and 8 bases separated the two germline ends. CDR3 sequence reads: CATSRAGTSTDTQYF. In nucleotides, the CDR3 is TGTGCCACCAGCAGAGCCGGGACTAGCACAGATACGCAGTATTTT. Full variable domain (rest looked up from reference TRBV15 and TRBJ2-3): DAMVIQNPRYQVTQFGKPVTLSCSQTLNHNVMYWYQQKSSQAPKLLFHYYDKDFNNEADTPDNFQSRRPNTSFCFLDIRSPGLGDTAMYLCATSRAGTSTDTQYFGPGTRLTVL.

A few counts support this clone. The chain uses TRBV28 and TRBJ2-5; 13 positions agree with TRBD2. The CDR3 contains 15 residues. J lost 4 bases, V lost 4 bases, and 3 bases had no gene match. Germline V CDR1 and CDR2: MDHEN, SYDVKM. In nucleotides, the CDR3 is TGTGCCAGCAGTTCACTAGCGGGGGGGATAGAGACCCAGTACTTC. Protein product: CASSSLAGGIETQYF.